Described below is a single TCR beta chain sequence and its context. The target antigen is unknown. PCR primers comprised 60 Vbeta and 13 Jbeta primers. The method was immunoSEQ multiplex PCR; TCRdb's version includes in-frame clones alone and lacks a portion of them. The sample includes some 140,000 clones, roughly four fifths of them seen just once. This specimen comes from a study of cytomegalovirus exposure and HLA in healthy donors. Overall study findings and caveats: The authors confirmed in vitro that a few CMV-associated chains were specific for CMV antigens. Clonal expansion, a later analysis showed, was greater in HLA-associated TCR beta chains than in equally common others. For most TCR beta V segments, an earlier analysis put the productive rate at about 87% or about 30% of the time. Across all donors, roughly uniform sequencing depth was an assumption of the presence/absence analyses.

The CDR3 extends over 14 amino acids. Germline V gene lookup returns CDR1 MNHNS and CDR2 SASEGT. V lost 2 bases and J 6 bases, leaving 12 bases between the germline ends. The rearrangement uses TRBV6-1 and TRBJ2-3; D might be TRBD1 (5 bases). The receptor was isolated from a man aged 30 to 45 in good health and CMV-seronegative. The sequencing input was PBMCs. The CDR3 DNA follows: TGTGCCAGCAGTGAAAGGGGTTGGACGGATACGCAGTATTTT. It translates to CASSERGWTDTQYF.